The text below deals with one T cell receptor beta chain. Trimming left V 1 base short and J 4 bases short, with 14 bases between. CDR1 SGHTA and CDR2 FQGNSA come from the germline V gene. CDR3 length: 16 amino acids. The source of the sample is a study of cytomegalovirus exposure and HLA in healthy donors. The primer mix had 60 Vbeta and 13 Jbeta primers. Profiling relied on immunoSEQ multiplex PCR, and the TCRdb table lists in-frame clones only, not all of them. The table includes 100,000 to 120,000 clones, about three quarters detected once. The rearrangement joins TRBV7-2 to TRBJ1-5; maybe TRBD1 (5 bases). Sequenced material: PBMCs. The clonotype originates from a woman in her twenties or thirties in good health and CMV-seronegative. The CDR3 loop is CASSLEGTGGNQPQHF. The CDR3 DNA reads TGTGCCAGCAGCTTAGAGGGGACGGGAGGAAATCAGCCCCAGCATTTT.